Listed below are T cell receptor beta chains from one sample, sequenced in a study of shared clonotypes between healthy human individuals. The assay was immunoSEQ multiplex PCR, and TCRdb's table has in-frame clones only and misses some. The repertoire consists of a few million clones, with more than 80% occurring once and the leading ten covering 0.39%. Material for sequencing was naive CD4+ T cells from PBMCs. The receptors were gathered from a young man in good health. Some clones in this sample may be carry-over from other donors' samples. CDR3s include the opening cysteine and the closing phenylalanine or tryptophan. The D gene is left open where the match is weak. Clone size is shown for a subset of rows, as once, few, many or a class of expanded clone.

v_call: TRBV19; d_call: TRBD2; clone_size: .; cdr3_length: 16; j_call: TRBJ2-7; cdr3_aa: CASSLLAGVKAYEQYF; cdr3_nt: TGTGCCAGTAGTTTACTAGCGGGAGTAAAGGCCTACGAGCAGTACTTC
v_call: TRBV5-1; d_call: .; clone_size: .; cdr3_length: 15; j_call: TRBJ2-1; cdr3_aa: CASSLGVTEDNEQFF; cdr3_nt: TGCGCCAGCAGCTTAGGGGTCACAGAGGACAATGAGCAGTTCTTC
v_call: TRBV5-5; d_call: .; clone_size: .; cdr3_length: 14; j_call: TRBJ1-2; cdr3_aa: CASSSRLANYGYTF; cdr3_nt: TGTGCCAGCAGCTCCCGTCTTGCGAACTATGGCTACACCTTC
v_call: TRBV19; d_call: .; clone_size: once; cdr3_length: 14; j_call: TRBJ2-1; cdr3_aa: CASSTQGIYNEQFF; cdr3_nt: TGTGCCAGTAGTACACAGGGAATCTACAATGAGCAGTTCTTC
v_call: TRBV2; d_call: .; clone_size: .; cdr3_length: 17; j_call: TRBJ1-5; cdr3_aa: CASMTERHLYSNQPQHF; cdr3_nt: TGTGCCAGCATGACGGAGAGACACCTTTATAGCAATCAGCCCCAGCATTTT
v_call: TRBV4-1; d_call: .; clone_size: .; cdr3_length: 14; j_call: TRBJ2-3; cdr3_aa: CASSPGVAIDTQYF; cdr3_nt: TGCGCCAGCAGCCCGGGGGTAGCGATAGATACGCAGTATTTT
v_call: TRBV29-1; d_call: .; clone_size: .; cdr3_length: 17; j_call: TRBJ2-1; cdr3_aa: CSVEAGMDRRIYNEQFF; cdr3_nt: TGCAGCGTTGAAGCAGGGATGGACCGCCGAATATACAATGAGCAGTTCTTC
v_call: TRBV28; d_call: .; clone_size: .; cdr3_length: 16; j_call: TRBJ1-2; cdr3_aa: CASSFPGHDFNYGYTF; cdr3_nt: TGTGCCAGCAGTTTTCCAGGACATGACTTTAACTATGGCTACACCTTC
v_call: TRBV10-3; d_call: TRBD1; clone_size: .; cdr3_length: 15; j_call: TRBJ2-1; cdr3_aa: CAISDRTGGYNEQFF; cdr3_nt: TGTGCCATCAGTGACCGGACAGGGGGTTACAATGAGCAGTTCTTC
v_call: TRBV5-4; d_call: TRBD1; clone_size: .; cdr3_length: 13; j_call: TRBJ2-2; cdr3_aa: CASSTTGAGELFF; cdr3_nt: TGTGCCAGCAGCACGACAGGGGCCGGGGAGCTGTTTTTT
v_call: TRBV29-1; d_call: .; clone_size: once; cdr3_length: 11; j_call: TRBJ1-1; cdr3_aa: CSSLLRTEAFF; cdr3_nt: TGCAGCTCCCTCTTGAGAACTGAAGCTTTCTTT
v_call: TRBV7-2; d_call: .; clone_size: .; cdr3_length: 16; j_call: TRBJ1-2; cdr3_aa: CASSLTPRTAVYGYTF; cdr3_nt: TGTGCCAGCAGCTTAACCCCCCGGACAGCCGTTTATGGCTACACCTTC
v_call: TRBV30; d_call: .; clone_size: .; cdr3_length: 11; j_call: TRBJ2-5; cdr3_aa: CAWTGVETQYF; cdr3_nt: TGTGCCTGGACAGGGGTGGAGACCCAGTACTTC
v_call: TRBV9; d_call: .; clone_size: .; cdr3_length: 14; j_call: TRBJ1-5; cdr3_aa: CASSPTGSNQPQHF; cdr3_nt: TGTGCCAGCAGCCCCACAGGGAGCAATCAGCCCCAGCATTTT
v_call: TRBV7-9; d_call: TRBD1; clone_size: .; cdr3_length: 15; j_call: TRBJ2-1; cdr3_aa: CASSLGAGGSNEQFF; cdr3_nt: TGTGCCAGCAGCTTAGGTGCAGGGGGCTCTAATGAGCAGTTCTTC
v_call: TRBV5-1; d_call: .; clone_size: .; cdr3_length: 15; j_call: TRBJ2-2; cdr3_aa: CASRSGLANTGELFF; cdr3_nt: TGCGCCAGCAGGAGTGGACTCGCGAACACCGGGGAGCTGTTTTTT